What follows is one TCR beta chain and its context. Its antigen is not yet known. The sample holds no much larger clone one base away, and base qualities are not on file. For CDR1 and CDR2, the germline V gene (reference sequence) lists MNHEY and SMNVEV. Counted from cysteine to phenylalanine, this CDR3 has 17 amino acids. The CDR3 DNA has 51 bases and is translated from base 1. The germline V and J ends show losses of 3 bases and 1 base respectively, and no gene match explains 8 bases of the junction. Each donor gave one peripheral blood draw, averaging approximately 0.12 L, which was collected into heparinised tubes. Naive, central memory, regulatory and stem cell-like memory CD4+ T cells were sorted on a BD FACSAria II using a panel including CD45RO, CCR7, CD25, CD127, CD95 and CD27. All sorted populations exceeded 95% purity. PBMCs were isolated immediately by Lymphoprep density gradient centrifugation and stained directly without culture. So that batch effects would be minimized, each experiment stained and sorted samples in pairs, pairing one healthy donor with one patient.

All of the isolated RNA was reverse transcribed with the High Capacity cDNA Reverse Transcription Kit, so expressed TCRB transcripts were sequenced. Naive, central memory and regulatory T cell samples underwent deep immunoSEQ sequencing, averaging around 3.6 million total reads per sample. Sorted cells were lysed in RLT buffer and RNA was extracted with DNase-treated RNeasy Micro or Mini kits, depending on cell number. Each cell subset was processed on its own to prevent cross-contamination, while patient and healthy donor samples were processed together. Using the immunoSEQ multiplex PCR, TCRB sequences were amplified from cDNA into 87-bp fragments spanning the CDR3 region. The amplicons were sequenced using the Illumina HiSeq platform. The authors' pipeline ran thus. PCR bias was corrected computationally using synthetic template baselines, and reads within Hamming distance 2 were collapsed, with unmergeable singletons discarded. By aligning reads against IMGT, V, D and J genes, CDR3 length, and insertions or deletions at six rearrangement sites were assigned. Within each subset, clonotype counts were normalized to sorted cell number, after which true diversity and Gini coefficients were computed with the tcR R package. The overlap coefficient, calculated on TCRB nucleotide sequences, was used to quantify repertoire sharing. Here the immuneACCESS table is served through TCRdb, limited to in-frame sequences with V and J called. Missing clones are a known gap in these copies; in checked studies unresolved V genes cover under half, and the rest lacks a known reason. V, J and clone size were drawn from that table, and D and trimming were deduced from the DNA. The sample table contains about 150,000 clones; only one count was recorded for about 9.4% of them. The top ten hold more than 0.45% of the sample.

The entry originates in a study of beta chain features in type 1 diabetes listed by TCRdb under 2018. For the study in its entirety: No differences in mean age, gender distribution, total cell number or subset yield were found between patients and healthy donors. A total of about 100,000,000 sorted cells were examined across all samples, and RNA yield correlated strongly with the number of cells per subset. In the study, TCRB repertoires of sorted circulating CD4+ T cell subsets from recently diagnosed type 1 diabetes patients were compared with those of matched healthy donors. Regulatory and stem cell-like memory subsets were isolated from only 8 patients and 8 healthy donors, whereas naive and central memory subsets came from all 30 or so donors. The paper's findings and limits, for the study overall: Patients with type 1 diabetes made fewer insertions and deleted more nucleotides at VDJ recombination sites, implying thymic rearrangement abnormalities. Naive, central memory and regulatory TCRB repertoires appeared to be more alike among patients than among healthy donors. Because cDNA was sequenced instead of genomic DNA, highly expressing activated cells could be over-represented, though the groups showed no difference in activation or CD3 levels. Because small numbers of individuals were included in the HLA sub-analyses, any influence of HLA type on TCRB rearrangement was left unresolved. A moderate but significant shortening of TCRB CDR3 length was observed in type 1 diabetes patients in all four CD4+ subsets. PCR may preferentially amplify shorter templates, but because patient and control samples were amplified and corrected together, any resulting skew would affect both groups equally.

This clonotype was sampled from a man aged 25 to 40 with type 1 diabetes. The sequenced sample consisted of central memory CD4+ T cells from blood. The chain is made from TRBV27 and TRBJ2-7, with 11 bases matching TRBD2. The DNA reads TGTGCCAGCAGTTTGTCACTAGCGGGAGTCGGGTCCTACGAGCAGTACTTC. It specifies CASSLSLAGVGSYEQYF.